What follows describes a single T cell receptor beta chain. Its antigen is unknown. The material for each subset, its genomic DNA, was split evenly across several immunoSEQ plates. TCRdb's copy holds only in-frame clones and misses some; the assay was immunoSEQ multiplex PCR. This table holds roughly 2.5 million clones, about 92% found once. The record originates from a study of shared clonotypes between healthy human individuals. Looking at the study overall: Three plates each covered CD4 naive and memory; CD8 naive two, CD8 memory one. Findings of the study overall: Generation probability values for non-shared clonotypes were lower than those for clonotypes shared by all four donors.

All donors were Caucasian adults living in Nashville, Tennessee. V shed 0 bases, J shed 1 base, and the junction held 6 bases outside the gene matches. The germline CDR1 and CDR2 sequences are SGHNT and YYREEE (reference sequence). This CDR3 spans 17 amino acids. The TCR comes from a man younger than 30 in good health. The genes are TRBV5-4 and TRBJ1-2; 10 positions agree with TRBD1. The sample was naive CD4+ T cells sorted from blood. Specified subset: CD45RA+ positively selected. The CDR3 sequence is CASSLGRGQGINYGYTF. The DNA of the CDR3 is TGTGCCAGCAGCTTGGGCCGGGGACAGGGGATTAACTATGGCTACACCTTC.